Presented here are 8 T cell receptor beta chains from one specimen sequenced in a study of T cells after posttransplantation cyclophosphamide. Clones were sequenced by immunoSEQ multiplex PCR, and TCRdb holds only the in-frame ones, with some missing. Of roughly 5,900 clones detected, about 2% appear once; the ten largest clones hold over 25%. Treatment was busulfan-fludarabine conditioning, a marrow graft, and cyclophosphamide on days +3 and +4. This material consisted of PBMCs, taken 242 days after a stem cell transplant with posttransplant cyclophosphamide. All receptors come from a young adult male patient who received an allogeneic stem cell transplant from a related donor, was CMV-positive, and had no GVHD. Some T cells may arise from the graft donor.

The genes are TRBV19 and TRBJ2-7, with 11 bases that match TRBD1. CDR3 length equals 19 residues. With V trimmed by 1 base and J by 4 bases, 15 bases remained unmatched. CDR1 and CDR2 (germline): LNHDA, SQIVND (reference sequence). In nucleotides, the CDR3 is TGTGCCAGTAGTATAGGAGTGACCGGGACAGGGGGTAGAAGGTACGAGCAGTACTTC. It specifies CASSIGVTGTGGRRYEQYF.

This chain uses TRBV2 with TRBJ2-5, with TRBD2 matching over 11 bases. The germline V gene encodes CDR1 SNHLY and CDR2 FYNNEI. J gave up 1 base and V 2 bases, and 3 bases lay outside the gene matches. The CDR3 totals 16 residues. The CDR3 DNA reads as TGTGCCAGCAGTGAACCCCTAGCGGGGGGCCAAGAGACCCAGTACTTC. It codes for CASSEPLAGGQETQYF.

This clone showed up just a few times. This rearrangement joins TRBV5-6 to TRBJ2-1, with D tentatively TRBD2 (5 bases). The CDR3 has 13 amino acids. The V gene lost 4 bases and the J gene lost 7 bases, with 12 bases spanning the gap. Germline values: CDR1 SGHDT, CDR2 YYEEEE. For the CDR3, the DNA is TGTGCCAGCAGCCCCCGGGAAAGGAATGAGCAGTTCTTC. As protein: CASSPRERNEQFF.

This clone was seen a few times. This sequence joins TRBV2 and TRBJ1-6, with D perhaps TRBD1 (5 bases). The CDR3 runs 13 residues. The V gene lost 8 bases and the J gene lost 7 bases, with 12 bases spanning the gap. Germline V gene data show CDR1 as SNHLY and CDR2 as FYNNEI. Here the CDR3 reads CASGGEINSPLHF. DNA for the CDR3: TGTGCCAGCGGGGGGGAAATAAATTCACCCCTCCACTTT.

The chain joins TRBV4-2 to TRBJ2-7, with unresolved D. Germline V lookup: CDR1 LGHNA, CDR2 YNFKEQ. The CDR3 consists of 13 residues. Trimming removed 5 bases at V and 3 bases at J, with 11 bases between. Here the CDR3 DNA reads TGTGCCAGCAGCAGTTTACGCGGCTACGAGCAGTACTTC. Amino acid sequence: CASSSLRGYEQYF.

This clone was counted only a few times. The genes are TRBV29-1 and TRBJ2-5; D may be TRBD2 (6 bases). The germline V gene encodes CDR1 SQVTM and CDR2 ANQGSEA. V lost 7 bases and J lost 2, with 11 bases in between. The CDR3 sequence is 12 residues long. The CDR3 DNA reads TGCAGCGCCCGGGGGACTCAAGAGACCCAGTACTTC. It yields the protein CSARGTQETQYF. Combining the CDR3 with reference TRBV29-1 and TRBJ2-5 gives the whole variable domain SAVISQKPSRDICQRGTSLTIQCQVDSQVTMMFWYRQQPGQSLTLIATANQGSEATYESGFVIDKFPISRPNLTFSTLTVSNMSPEDSSIYLCSARGTQETQYFGPGTRLLVL.

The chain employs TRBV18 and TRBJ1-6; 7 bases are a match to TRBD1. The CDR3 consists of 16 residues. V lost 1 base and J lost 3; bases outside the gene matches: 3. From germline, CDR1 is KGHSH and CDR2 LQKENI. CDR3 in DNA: TGTGCCAGCTCACCACAATCAGGGGGCTATAATTCACCCCTCCACTTT. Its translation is CASSPQSGGYNSPLHF.

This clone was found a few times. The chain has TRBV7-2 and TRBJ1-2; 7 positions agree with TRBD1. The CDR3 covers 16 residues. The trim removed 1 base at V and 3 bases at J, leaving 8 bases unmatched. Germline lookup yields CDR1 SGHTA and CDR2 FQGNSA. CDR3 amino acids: CASSLVAGGSYYGYTF. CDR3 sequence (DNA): TGTGCCAGCAGCTTAGTCGCAGGGGGATCCTACTATGGCTACACCTTC.